The sequence of this T cell receptor beta chain was determined in a study of T cells after yellow fever vaccination. Whole-study results and caveats: Subsequent booster samples again held most clones from primary vaccination (96% CD4, roughly 88% CD8).

Germline CDR1 is SGDLS and CDR2 is YYNGEE. The CDR3 has 16 amino acids. V gave up 0 bases and J gave up 2 bases; unmatched junction bases: 6. TCRdb called the 5' RACE reads again in MiXCR, with one record for every CDR3 protein. The table has about 330,000 distinct CDR3 sequences, roughly 7% seen once; the top ten hold 15% to 20%. Turning to this clonotype: Its matching antigen is unknown.

The chain joins TRBV9 to TRBJ2-3, with 7 bases lining up with TRBD2. The receptor's source is a man aged 18 to 35 who received the YFV17D yellow fever vaccine. Source: PBMCs, taken about 41 days after the first yellow fever vaccination. As DNA, the CDR3 is TGTGCCAGCAGCGTAGGACTAGCCGGTCTCACAGATACGCAGTATTTT. It codes for CASSVGLAGLTDTQYF. The whole variable domain, filled in from reference TRBV9 and TRBJ2-3, reads DSGVTQTPKHLITATGQRVTLRCSPRSGDLSVYWYQQSLDQGLQFLIQYYNGEERAKGNILERFSAQQFPDLHSELNLSSLELGDSALYFCASSVGLAGLTDTQYFGPGTRLTVL.